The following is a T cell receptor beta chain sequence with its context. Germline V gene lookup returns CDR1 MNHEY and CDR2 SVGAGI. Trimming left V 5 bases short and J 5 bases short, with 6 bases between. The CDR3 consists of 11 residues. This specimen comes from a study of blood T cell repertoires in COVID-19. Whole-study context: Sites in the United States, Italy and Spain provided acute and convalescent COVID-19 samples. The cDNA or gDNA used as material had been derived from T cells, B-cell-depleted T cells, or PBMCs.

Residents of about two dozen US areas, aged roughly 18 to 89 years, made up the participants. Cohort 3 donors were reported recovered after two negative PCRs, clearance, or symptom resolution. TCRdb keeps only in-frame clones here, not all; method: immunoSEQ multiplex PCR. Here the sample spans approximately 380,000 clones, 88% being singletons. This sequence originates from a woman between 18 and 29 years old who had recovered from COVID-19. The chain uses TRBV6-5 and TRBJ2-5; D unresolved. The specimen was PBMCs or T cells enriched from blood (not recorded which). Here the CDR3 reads CASSRLETQYF. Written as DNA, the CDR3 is TGTGCCAGCAGTCGACTGGAGACCCAGTACTTC.